The 32 T cell receptor beta chains below were found in one sample sequenced in a study of response to subunit inactivated influenza vaccine. TCRdb re-called the RT-PCR reads with MiXCR, one entry per CDR3 protein. The sample contains roughly 670,000 distinct CDR3 sequences, 14% of which appear only once. The material was PBMCs from blood, obtained about 14 days before vaccination. These receptors were collected from a middle-aged man who received an inactivated influenza vaccine.

This rearrangement joins TRBV20-1 to TRBJ2-7, with D possibly TRBD1 on 6 matching bases. The CDR3 runs to 15 residues. V was clipped by 7 bases and J by 2 bases, with 21 bases between them. Germline CDR1 reads DFQATT; CDR2 reads SNEGSKA (reference sequence). The CDR3: CSVTLGARGPYEQYF. For the CDR3, the DNA is TGCAGTGTTACTTTGGGGGCCAGGGGACCCTACGAGCAGTACTTC.

This clonotype has just a few counts. CDR3 sequence reads: CASSYSGWVNTEAFF. In DNA form, the CDR3 reads TGTGCCAGCAGTTACTCGGGGTGGGTCAACACTGAAGCTTTCTTT. The chain is built from TRBV6-5 and TRBJ1-1; D uncertain. The germline CDR1 and CDR2 sequences are MNHEY and SVGAGI. The length of the CDR3 is 15 residues. The V end lost 0 bases, the J end lost 2 bases, and 10 bases lay between the germline ends.

This chain uses TRBV10-3 with TRBJ1-1; TRBD1 agrees at 7 bases. Trimming at V came to 7 bases and at J to 2 bases, leaving 7 bases not matched to a gene. The germline V gene encodes CDR1 ENHRY and CDR2 SYGVKD. The CDR3 is 14 residues long. CDR3 bases: TGTGCCATCAACCCGACAGGGACCAACACTGAAGCTTTCTTT. Residues: CAINPTGTNTEAFF.

This chain links TRBV12-3 or TRBV12-4 with TRBJ2-2; 13 nucleotides line up with TRBD2. J lost 4 bases, V lost 6 bases, and 8 bases had no gene match. This CDR3 is 17 amino acids long. The CDR3 reads CASRSTSGGARTGELFF. The CDR3 DNA follows: TGTGCCAGCAGATCAACTAGCGGGGGGGCCCGCACCGGGGAGCTGTTTTTT.

This clonotype has a count of ten or more. V usage is TRBV13 and J usage is TRBJ1-5; 7 nucleotides match TRBD1. With 5 bases clipped from V and 3 bases from J, the junction kept 4 bases outside the gene matches. The CDR3 has 14 residues. Germline loops: CDR1 PRHDT, CDR2 FYEKMQ (reference sequence). The CDR3 region is CASSKGQLNQPQHF. CDR3 DNA: TGTGCCAGCAGCAAGGGACAGCTCAATCAGCCCCAGCATTTT. Supplemented by reference TRBV13 and TRBJ1-5, the full variable domain reads AAGVIQSPRHLIKEKRETATLKCYPIPRHDTVYWYQQGPGQDPQFLISFYEKMQSDKGSIPDRFSAQQFSDYHSELNMSSLELGDSALYFCASSKGQLNQPQHFGDGTRLSIL.

This clonotype has a handful of counts. V gene TRBV7-2 combines with J gene TRBJ1-5; a weak D match, TRBD1 (5 bases). Germline V gene sequence: CDR1 SGHTA, CDR2 FQGNSA. The CDR3 loop spans 17 amino acids. Between the trimmed V and J ends, which lost 4 bases and 0 bases, there was a span of 16 bases. Written as DNA, the CDR3 is TGTGCCAGCAGCTACCGGCTGGGGGAGGATAGCAATCAGCCCCAGCATTTT. Protein: CASSYRLGEDSNQPQHF.

The gene calls are TRBV12-3 or TRBV12-4 and TRBJ2-5; D unclear. V dropped 2 bases and J dropped 4 bases, with 11 bases sitting between them. The CDR3 covers 14 residues. CDR3 DNA sequence: TGTGCCAGCAGTTTACTGAATAGAGGAGAGACCCAGTACTTC. Protein sequence: CASSLLNRGETQYF.

The chain is built from TRBV5-1 and TRBJ2-5; TRBD2 is a possible D gene (6 bases). The CDR3 spans 16 residues. Germline V gene data show CDR1 as SGHRS and CDR2 as YFSETQ. V was pared by 4 bases and J by 5 bases, with 21 bases between. Here the CDR3 DNA reads TGCGCCAGCAGCCCCTGGACGGGACTCGGGGGTGAGACCCAGTACTTC. Its protein is CASSPWTGLGGETQYF.

This clonotype was detected a few times. V and J are TRBV15 and TRBJ2-3; the D gene could be TRBD1 or TRBD2 (5 bases each). The germline CDR1 and CDR2 sequences are LNHNV and YYDKDF (reference sequence). This CDR3 has 14 amino acids. Between the trimmed V and J ends, which lost 1 base and 4 bases, there was a span of 9 bases. The CDR3 DNA reads TGTGCCACCAGCAGAGGAGGGGCCTCAGATACGCAGTATTTT. Protein product: CATSRGGASDTQYF.

CDR3 amino acids: CASSPSPDMSYEQYF. Here the CDR3 DNA reads TGTGCCAGCTCACCCTCACCTGACATGTCCTACGAGCAGTACTTC. The chain has TRBV18 and TRBJ2-7, with D unresolved. Trimming took off 3 bases at V and 1 base at J, with 13 bases between the two ends. The CDR3 totals 15 residues. Germline CDR1 is KGHSH and CDR2 is LQKENI.

There are a few counts of this clonotype. This chain uses TRBV20-1 with TRBJ1-4; a possible D gene is TRBD1 (6 bases). The CDR3 has 19 amino acids. The germline V gene has CDR1 DFQATT and CDR2 SNEGSKA (reference sequence). V dropped 2 bases and J dropped 0 bases, with 22 bases sitting between them. The CDR3 nucleotides read TGCAGTGCTAGAAGCACCAGGGTCCAGGGGACTCCAACTAATGAAAAACTGTTTTTT. Translation gives CSARSTRVQGTPTNEKLFF.

The chain combines TRBV3-1 with TRBJ2-7; 8 nucleotides match TRBD1. The CDR3 runs to 15 residues. Germline V gene sequence: CDR1 LGHDT, CDR2 YNNKEL (reference sequence). V lost 3 bases, J lost 10 bases, and 14 bases stayed unmatched. CDR3: CASSQSRQGQEGQYF. CDR3 nucleotide sequence: TGTGCCAGCAGCCAGTCCCGGCAGGGACAGGAGGGCCAGTACTTC.

There are a few counts of this clonotype. The genes are TRBV7-9 and TRBJ1-4; D is uncertain. This CDR3 is built from 12 residues. Germline V gene data show CDR1 as SEHNR and CDR2 as FQNEAQ (reference sequence). V was shortened by 8 bases and J by 7 bases, with 11 bases between the two germline ends. The CDR3 DNA reads as TGTGCCAGCTCCCCGTTAATTGAAAAACTGTTTTTT. The encoded protein is CASSPLIEKLFF.

This clonotype was seen only a few times. The chain couples TRBV5-1 to TRBJ1-5, with D tentatively TRBD1 (6 bases). Trimming cost V 3 bases and J 5 bases, with 15 bases left between them. The CDR3 has 15 amino acids. Germline V lookup: CDR1 SGHRS, CDR2 YFSETQ. The CDR3 sequence is CASSWAGAVDQPQHF. The CDR3 coding sequence is TGCGCCAGCAGCTGGGCAGGGGCAGTGGATCAGCCCCAGCATTTT.

The chain joins TRBV6-5 to TRBJ2-3, with 10 bases lining up with TRBD1. With V trimmed by 2 bases and J by 1 base, 3 bases remained unmatched. Germline CDR1 reads MNHEY; CDR2 reads SVGAGI. The CDR3 is 16 amino acids. DNA for the CDR3: TGTGCCAGCAGTTACCGGGGACAGGGGCGCACAGATACGCAGTATTTT. This sequence encodes CASSYRGQGRTDTQYF.

This clonotype was found a few times. V is TRBV29-1 and J is TRBJ2-1; D uncertain. This CDR3 has 11 residues. The V gene's germline CDR1 is SQVTM and CDR2 ANQGSEA. Trimming stripped 8 bases from V and 4 bases from J, with 9 bases between. The CDR3 region is CSFRAYNEQFF. The CDR3 coding sequence is TGCAGCTTTAGAGCGTACAATGAGCAGTTCTTC.

This clonotype showed up just a few times. This chain links TRBV6-2 or TRBV6-3 with TRBJ2-2; D gene ambiguous. The germline V gene has CDR1 MNHEY and CDR2 SVGEGT. The CDR3 has 13 residues. With 3 bases removed from V and 3 bases from J, the gap between germline ends came to 5 bases. The CDR3 nucleotides read TGTGCCAGCAGTTATTGGGACACCGGGGAGCTGTTTTTT. Translated, it gives CASSYWDTGELFF.

The rearrangement links TRBV3-1 to TRBJ2-7, with 7 positions matching TRBD2. Germline loops: CDR1 LGHDT, CDR2 YNNKEL (reference sequence). With V trimmed by 2 bases and J by 4 bases, 5 bases remained unmatched. The CDR3 spans 14 residues. CDR3 loop: CASSQLAAWYEQYF. CDR3 nucleotide sequence: TGTGCCAGCAGCCAACTAGCGGCTTGGTACGAGCAGTACTTC.

The rearrangement uses TRBV20-1 and TRBJ2-1, with TRBD2 identical over 11 bases. The CDR3 length is 15 residues. CDR1 and CDR2 (germline): DFQATT, SNEGSKA (reference sequence). The V and J ends lost 5 bases and 2 bases, in that order; junction bases with no gene match: 5. This chain's CDR3 is CSALTSGRPYNEQFF. CDR3 DNA: TGCAGTGCTCTTACTAGCGGGAGACCCTACAATGAGCAGTTCTTC.

In this sample, this clonotype turned up a few times. The V gene is TRBV20-1, the J gene TRBJ1-1; D gene ambiguous. The CDR3 totals 12 residues. The germline CDR1 and CDR2 sequences are DFQATT and SNEGSKA (reference sequence). Between the trimmed V and J ends, which lost 3 bases and 6 bases, there was a span of 11 bases. The DNA for the CDR3 is TGCAGTGCTAGTCTCCGGGTTGCTGAAGCTTTCTTT. Amino acids: CSASLRVAEAFF.

This clonotype was seen only a few times. V and J are TRBV11-1 and TRBJ2-1, with D hard to call. Germline values: CDR1 SGHAT, CDR2 FQDESV (reference sequence). This CDR3 comprises 19 residues. V gave up 2 bases and J gave up 0 bases, with 20 bases separating them. CDR3 sequence reads: CASSLTGLRRASSYNEQFF. CDR3 sequence (DNA): TGTGCCAGCAGCTTAACCGGCCTACGCCGCGCGAGCTCCTACAATGAGCAGTTCTTC.

The chain recombines TRBV5-1 with TRBJ2-3, with 7 positions matching TRBD1. Germline trimming cut 0 bases from V and 4 bases from J; bases unmatched to any gene: 5. Germline values: CDR1 SGHRS, CDR2 YFSETQ. CDR3 length equals 15 residues. The CDR3 here is CASSLAGQLADTQYF. In DNA form, the CDR3 reads TGCGCCAGCAGCTTGGCGGGACAGCTCGCAGATACGCAGTATTTT.

This clonotype has just a few counts. The rearrangement uses TRBV7-2 and TRBJ2-3, with 7 bases lining up with TRBD1. CDR3 length equals 17 residues. CDR1 is SGHTA and CDR2 is FQGNSA in the germline V gene. Germline trimming cut 1 base from V and 4 bases from J; bases unmatched to any gene: 11. The CDR3 nucleotides read TGTGCCAGCAGCTTAGGGGTTCAGTACAGGGGATCAGATACGCAGTATTTT. Its translation: CASSLGVQYRGSDTQYF.

The rearrangement links TRBV30 to TRBJ1-2; D is perhaps TRBD1 (5 bases). This CDR3 has 14 amino acids. V was cut by 2 bases and J by 10 bases, with 20 bases left in between. Germline CDR1 is GTSNPN and CDR2 is SVGIG (reference sequence). In DNA form, the CDR3 reads TGTGCCTGGAGTCTCGTCGGGGGAGTCCCTACCTACACCTTC. It yields the protein CAWSLVGGVPTYTF.

This clonotype was detected a few times. V and J are TRBV5-6 and TRBJ1-1, with D possibly being TRBD1 (5 bases). The CDR3 length is 16 residues. Trimming removed 2 bases from V and 4 bases from J, with 18 bases in between. Germline lookup yields CDR1 SGHDT and CDR2 YYEEEE. The CDR3, as DNA: TGTGCCAGCAGCTTTAGAAGGGACCCCAGCGTCACTGAAGCTTTCTTT. It yields the protein CASSFRRDPSVTEAFF.

This clonotype was detected ten times or more. The J gene is TRBJ1-5, the V gene TRBV7-9, with 8 bases matching TRBD1. The length of the CDR3 is 16 residues. The germline V gene encodes CDR1 SEHNR and CDR2 FQNEAQ (reference sequence). V was clipped by 5 bases and J by 5 bases; unmatched bases: 11. In DNA form, the CDR3 reads TGTGCCAGCAGCGACTTCTCAGGGGGCGCCGATCAGCCCCAGCATTTT. This encodes CASSDFSGGADQPQHF.

The gene calls are TRBV6-2 or TRBV6-3 and TRBJ2-3; D assignment may be TRBD1 or TRBD2 (5 bases each). V was cut by 8 bases and J by 3 bases, with 18 bases left in between. This CDR3 has 15 amino acids. In germline, CDR1 is MNHEY, CDR2 SVGEGT. CDR3 sequence (DNA): TGTGCCAGCTTTCGGGGCCTTCAAGGGACAGATACGCAGTATTTT. Its translation: CASFRGLQGTDTQYF.

This chain joins TRBV21-1 and TRBJ2-4; the table's D call of TRBD1 was not tested on the DNA. TRBV21-1 is termed a pseudogene. The CDR3 length is 15 residues. CDR3 sequence (DNA): TGTGCCAGCATAACAGGGGGGCGAGCCAAAAACATTCAGTACTTC. Translating gives CASITGGRAKNIQYF.

A few counts support this clonotype. The V gene is TRBV6-2 or TRBV6-3, the J gene TRBJ2-1; possibly TRBD2 for D (6 bases). V was shortened by 3 bases and J by 2 bases, with 11 bases between the two germline ends. CDR3 length equals 15 residues. The germline V gene has CDR1 MNHEY and CDR2 SVGEGT. CDR3 loop: CASSYEGTAYNEQFF. In nucleotides, the CDR3 is TGTGCCAGCAGTTATGAGGGGACTGCCTACAATGAGCAGTTCTTC.

Only a few counts were recorded for this clonotype. The V gene is TRBV4-3, the J gene TRBJ2-4; D might be TRBD1 (5 bases). Trimming took 0 bases from V and 8 from J, leaving 11 bases between them. This CDR3 has 14 residues. Per the germline V gene, CDR1 is LGHNA and CDR2 is YSLEER. CDR3 protein: CASSQDRETDIQYF. The CDR3 DNA is TGCGCCAGCAGCCAAGACAGGGAAACGGACATTCAGTACTTC.

This clonotype was detected ten times or more. This chain connects TRBV12-3 or TRBV12-4 to TRBJ1-5; D may be TRBD1 (5 bases). The length of the CDR3 is 15 residues. Trimming shortened V by 6 bases and J by 2 bases, and 14 bases separated the two germline ends. Here the CDR3 reads CASSPEWGGNQPQHF. As DNA, the CDR3 is TGTGCCAGCAGCCCCGAATGGGGGGGCAATCAGCCCCAGCATTTT.

This chain uses TRBV11-1 with TRBJ2-7; no reliable D call. Germline loops: CDR1 SGHAT, CDR2 FQDESV (reference sequence). CDR3 length: 14 amino acids. V lost 5 bases and J lost 0, with 11 bases in between. The CDR3, as DNA: TGTGCCAGCAGCCCAGACCTGTTCTCCTACGAGCAGTACTTC. Translated: CASSPDLFSYEQYF. The entire variable domain, with the rest obtained from reference TRBV11-1 and TRBJ2-7, is as follows: EAEVAQSPRYKITEKSQAVAFWCDPISGHATLYWYRQILGQGPELLVQFQDESVVDDSQLPKDRFSAERLKGVDSTLKIQPAELGDSAMYLCASSPDLFSYEQYFGPGTRLTVT.